The present TCR beta chain was sequenced within a study of tumor and adjacent non-tumor tissue in lung cancer. For the study at large: Stage I to III disease affected about nine men and roughly five women aged about 30 to 76.

This clonotype occurred many times. The target antigen is unknown. Study-level points and caveats: In normal lung, the top 100 clones were significantly more dominant than in tumor.

Three rounds of nested PCR, following a modified ARM-PCR protocol, produced the TCRbeta library. One entry per CDR3 protein results from TCRdb running MiXCR on the multiplex PCR reads. The repertoire holds under 150,000 distinct CDR3 sequences, with 66% as singletons. No cell sorting was done before RNA was extracted from the tissue. From germline, CDR1 is MNHNY and CDR2 SVGAGI (reference sequence). The V and J ends lost 0 bases and 0 bases respectively, with 18 bases between them. This CDR3 comprises 19 residues. The source material was lung tumor tissue. The sequence was obtained from a man between 25 and 39 years old with non-small cell lung cancer. This chain links TRBV6-6 with TRBJ2-4, with D unresolved. The CDR3 is CASSYSNKRTDLAKNIQYF. In DNA, the CDR3 is TGTGCCAGCAGTTACTCGAACAAGAGGACGGATCTAGCCAAAAACATTCAGTACTTC.